These 12 T cell receptor beta chains share one sample of origin, sequenced in a study of blood T cells in healthy people across ages. Alongside a J-beta primer mix, a sample-barcoded 5' primer served in a second PCR lasting roughly 7 to 11 cycles. One entry per CDR3 protein results from TCRdb running MiXCR on the 5' RACE reads. This sample has 700,000 to 850,000 distinct CDR3 sequences; around 36% occur once, and the top ten carry 10% to 15%. Sample: blood. The receptors originated from a man aged 18 to 30 in good health.

The gene calls are TRBV7-2 and TRBJ2-7, with D possibly matching TRBD2 (7 bases). The CDR3 length is 16 residues. Germline V gene data show CDR1 as SGHTA and CDR2 as FQGNSA. Trimming left V 4 bases short and J 4 bases short, with 20 bases between. The CDR3: CASSSPEGRGVYEQYF. The CDR3 DNA sequence: TGTGCCAGCAGCTCCCCCGAGGGGAGGGGGGTTTACGAGCAGTACTTC.

Only a few counts were recorded for this clonotype. This chain links TRBV12-3 or TRBV12-4 with TRBJ1-4; D not certain. The V and J ends lost 5 bases and 8 bases respectively, with 15 bases between them. CDR3 length equals 14 residues. CDR3 DNA sequence: TGTGCCAGCAGTGTAAATGGGCCTAGGGAAAAACTGTTTTTT. Amino acids: CASSVNGPREKLFF.

This clonotype was counted only a few times. This chain links TRBV20-1 with TRBJ1-1, with a weak D call TRBD1 (5 bases). V shed 2 bases and J shed 5 bases, with 18 bases lying between them. The CDR3 is 15 amino acids. The germline gives CDR1 DFQATT, CDR2 SNEGSKA (reference sequence). CDR3 amino acids: CSARQPREGGTEAFF. The CDR3 DNA reads TGCAGTGCTAGACAGCCCAGGGAAGGTGGAACTGAAGCTTTCTTT.

This rearrangement joins TRBV4-3 to TRBJ2-2, with D hard to call. V lost 0 bases to trimming and J lost 2 bases, with 7 bases between them. From germline, CDR1 is LGHNA and CDR2 YSLEER. The CDR3 sequence is 15 residues long. As DNA, the CDR3 is TGCGCCAGCAGCCAAGATTACCCTAACACCGGGGAGCTGTTTTTT. This codes for CASSQDYPNTGELFF.

This clonotype appeared many times. CDR3 residues: CASSLVASSWDTQYF. DNA of the CDR3: TGTGCCAGCAGCTTAGTGGCTAGTTCCTGGGATACGCAGTATTTT. J is TRBJ2-3 and V is TRBV7-2, with no clear D. Germline V CDR1 and CDR2: SGHTA, FQGNSA. Trimming took off 1 base at V and 6 bases at J, with 14 bases between the two ends. CDR3 size: 15 residues.

This clonotype was observed a handful of times. The chain carries TRBV4-3 and TRBJ1-3, with 7 bases aligning to TRBD1. The CDR3 is 17 amino acids. CDR1 and CDR2 from the germline V gene are LGHNA and YSLEER. The J segment lost 4 bases and the V segment lost 2 bases, leaving 11 bases of the junction unmatched. CDR3: CASSQTLTGSRGNTIYF. Here the CDR3 DNA reads TGCGCCAGCAGCCAAACCCTGACAGGGTCGAGGGGAAACACCATATATTTT.

The table lists this clonotype with a few counts. This chain joins TRBV18 and TRBJ1-4; D possibly corresponds to TRBD1 (6 bases). CDR1 is KGHSH and CDR2 is LQKENI in the germline V gene. The CDR3 is 15 amino acids. The ends were cut back, 1 base at V and 4 bases at J, with 10 bases in the middle. CDR3 in amino acids: CASSPRTGINEKLFF. In nucleotides, the CDR3 is TGTGCCAGCTCACCACGAACAGGGATTAATGAAAAACTGTTTTTT.

The genes are TRBV2 and TRBJ2-1; D call uncertain. V was clipped by 7 bases and J by 12 bases, with 13 bases between them. There are 11 residues in the CDR3. Germline values: CDR1 SNHLY, CDR2 FYNNEI. Written as DNA, the CDR3 is TGTGCCAGCACTAGACTCCCATTGCAGTTCTTC. Translated: CASTRLPLQFF.

V and J are TRBV4-3 and TRBJ1-1; possibly TRBD1 for D (5 bases). The CDR3 length is 18 residues. V was cut by 0 bases and J by 0 bases, with 17 bases left in between. Germline V gene lookup returns CDR1 LGHNA and CDR2 YSLEER. The CDR3 loop is CASSQDIGIQVMNTEAFF. CDR3 coding DNA: TGCGCCAGCAGCCAAGATATCGGGATACAGGTAATGAACACTGAAGCTTTCTTT.

This chain uses TRBV5-1 with TRBJ2-1, with 13 bases lining up with TRBD2. Per the germline V gene, CDR1 is SGHRS and CDR2 is YFSETQ. V lost 0 bases and J lost 4; bases outside the gene matches: 4. The CDR3 spans 17 residues. CDR3 in amino acids: CASSLGGLAGDYNEQFF. Here the CDR3 DNA reads TGCGCCAGCAGCTTGGGAGGACTAGCGGGGGATTACAATGAGCAGTTCTTC.

The V call is TRBV7-2, the J call TRBJ1-5; D not resolved. This CDR3 comprises 15 residues. The germline V and J ends were trimmed by 2 bases and 1 base, with 9 bases remaining between them. Germline CDR1 reads SGHTA; CDR2 reads FQGNSA. CDR3 sequence (DNA): TGTGCCAGCAGCTTATCAATTGGAAGCAATCAGCCCCAGCATTTT. This gives the protein CASSLSIGSNQPQHF.

This clonotype has a handful of counts. The V call is TRBV5-6, the J call TRBJ1-4, with 10 bases identical to TRBD1. The CDR3 has 16 residues. Germline lookup yields CDR1 SGHDT and CDR2 YYEEEE. Losses at the gene ends were 1 base for V and 9 bases for J; bases not matched to a gene: 9. The CDR3 loop is CASSLFAGQGNKKLFF. For the CDR3, the DNA is TGTGCCAGCAGCTTGTTTGCGGGACAGGGGAACAAAAAACTGTTTTTT.